The 3 T cell receptor beta chains given below trace back to one sample, sequenced in a study of blood T cells in healthy people across ages. PCR was performed a second time for about 6 to 12 cycles using a sample-barcoded 5' primer and a J-beta primer mix. TCRdb processed the 5' RACE reads anew with MiXCR; each CDR3 protein has one entry. The sample includes fewer than 900,000 distinct CDR3 sequences, 49% of them seen just once. Specimen: blood. Every receptor here comes from a woman between 55 and 75 years old in good health.

The chain carries TRBV12-3 or TRBV12-4 and TRBJ2-5; a weak D match, TRBD1 (5 bases). The CDR3 is 15 residues long. V lost 1 base, J lost 11 bases, and 20 bases lay in between. DNA of the CDR3: TGTGCCAGCAGTTTAGGGACCGCCTCTGCCTCAGGGCAGTACTTC. Translation gives CASSLGTASASGQYF.

This clonotype was seen a handful of times. The chain is built from TRBV27 and TRBJ2-7; TRBD1 is a possible D gene (5 bases). V was shortened by 6 bases and J by 0 bases, with 12 bases between the two germline ends. Germline CDR1 MNHEY, CDR2 SMNVEV (reference sequence). CDR3 length equals 14 residues. Here the CDR3 reads CASSQLDSSYEQYF. The CDR3 region has the DNA TGTGCCAGCAGCCAATTAGACAGCTCCTACGAGCAGTACTTC.

The chain has TRBV24-1 and TRBJ2-7, with a tentative D call TRBD1 (5 bases). This CDR3 region has 18 residues. Per germline, CDR1 KGHDR and CDR2 SFDVKD. Between the trimmed V and J ends, which lost 0 bases and 0 bases, there was a span of 17 bases. In nucleotides, the CDR3 is TGTGCCACCAGTGATTTGCGAAGACTCAGGGTTCGCTCCTACGAGCAGTACTTC. Encoded protein: CATSDLRRLRVRSYEQYF.